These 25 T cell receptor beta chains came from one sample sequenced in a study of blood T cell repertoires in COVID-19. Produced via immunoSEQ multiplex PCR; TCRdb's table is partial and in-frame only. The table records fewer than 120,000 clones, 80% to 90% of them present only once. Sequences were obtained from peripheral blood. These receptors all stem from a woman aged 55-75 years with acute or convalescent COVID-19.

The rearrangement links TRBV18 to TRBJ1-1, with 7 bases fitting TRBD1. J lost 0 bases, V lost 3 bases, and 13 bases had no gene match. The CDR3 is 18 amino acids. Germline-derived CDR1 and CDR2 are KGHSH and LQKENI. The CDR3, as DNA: TGTGCCAGCTCACCCCTTCAGGGGGGCCCTGCTGTGAACACTGAAGCTTTCTTT. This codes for CASSPLQGGPAVNTEAFF.

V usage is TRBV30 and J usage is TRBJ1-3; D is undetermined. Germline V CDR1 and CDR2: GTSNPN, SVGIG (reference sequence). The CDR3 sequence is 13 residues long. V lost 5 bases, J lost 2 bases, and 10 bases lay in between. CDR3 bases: TGTGCCTGGTGGTGGGAGACTGGAAACACCATATATTTT. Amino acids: CAWWWETGNTIYF.

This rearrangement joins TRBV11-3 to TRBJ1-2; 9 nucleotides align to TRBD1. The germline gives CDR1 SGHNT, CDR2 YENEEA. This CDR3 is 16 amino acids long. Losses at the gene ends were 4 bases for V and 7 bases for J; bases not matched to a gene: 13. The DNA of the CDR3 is TGTGCCAGCAGCTCCTCTTGGGACAGGGCCATTTCTGGCTACACCTTC. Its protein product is CASSSSWDRAISGYTF. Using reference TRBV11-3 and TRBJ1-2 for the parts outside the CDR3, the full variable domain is EAGVVQSPRYKIIEKKQPVAFWCNPISGHNTLYWYLQNLGQGPELLIRYENEEAVDDSQLPKDRFSAERLKGVDSTLKIQPAELGDSAVYLCASSSSWDRAISGYTFGSGTRLTVV.

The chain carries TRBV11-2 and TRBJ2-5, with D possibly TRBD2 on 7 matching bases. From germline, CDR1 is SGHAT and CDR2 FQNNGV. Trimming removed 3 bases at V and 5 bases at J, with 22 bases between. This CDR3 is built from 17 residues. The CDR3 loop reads CASSFGGGLPAGETQYF. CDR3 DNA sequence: TGTGCCAGCAGCTTTGGGGGGGGGCTTCCCGCCGGTGAGACCCAGTACTTC.

The DNA for the CDR3 is TGTGCCAGCTTAGGACAGGACGACTTCGAGCAGTACTTC. Protein: CASLGQDDFEQYF. The chain links TRBV12-3 or TRBV12-4 to TRBJ2-7, with 7 nucleotides matching TRBD1. The V and J ends lost 8 bases and 6 bases, in that order; junction bases with no gene match: 10. The CDR3 is 13 amino acids.

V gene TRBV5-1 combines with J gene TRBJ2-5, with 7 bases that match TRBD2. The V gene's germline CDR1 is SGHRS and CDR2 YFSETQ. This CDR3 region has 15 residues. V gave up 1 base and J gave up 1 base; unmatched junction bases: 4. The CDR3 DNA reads TGCGCCAGCAGCTTGTGGGGAGGGGCCCAAGAGACCCAGTACTTC. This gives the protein CASSLWGGAQETQYF.

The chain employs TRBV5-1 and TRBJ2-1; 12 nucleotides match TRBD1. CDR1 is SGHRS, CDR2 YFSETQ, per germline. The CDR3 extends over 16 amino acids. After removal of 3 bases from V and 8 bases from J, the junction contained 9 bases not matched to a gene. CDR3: CASSSLGTGGADEQFF. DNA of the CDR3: TGCGCCAGCAGCTCCCTAGGGACAGGGGGCGCGGATGAGCAGTTCTTC.

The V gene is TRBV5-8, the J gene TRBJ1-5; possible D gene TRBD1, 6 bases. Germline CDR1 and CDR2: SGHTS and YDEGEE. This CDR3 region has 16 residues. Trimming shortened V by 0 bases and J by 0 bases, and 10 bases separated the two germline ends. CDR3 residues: CASSLGQVISNQPQHF. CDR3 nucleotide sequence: TGTGCCAGCAGCTTGGGACAGGTTATTAGCAATCAGCCCCAGCATTTT.

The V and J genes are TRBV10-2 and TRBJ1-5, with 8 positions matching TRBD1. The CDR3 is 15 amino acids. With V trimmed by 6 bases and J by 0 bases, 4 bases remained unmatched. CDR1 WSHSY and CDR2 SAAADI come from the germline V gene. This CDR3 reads CASRPGQDSNQPQHF. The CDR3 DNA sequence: TGCGCCAGCAGACCGGGACAGGATAGCAATCAGCCCCAGCATTTT.

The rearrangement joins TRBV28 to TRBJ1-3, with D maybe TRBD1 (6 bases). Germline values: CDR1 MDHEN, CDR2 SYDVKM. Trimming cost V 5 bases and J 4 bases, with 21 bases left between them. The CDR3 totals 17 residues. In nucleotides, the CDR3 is TGTGCCAGCAGTCTCCCGGGGGGGGCCGCCTTGGGAAACACCATATATTTT. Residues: CASSLPGGAALGNTIYF.

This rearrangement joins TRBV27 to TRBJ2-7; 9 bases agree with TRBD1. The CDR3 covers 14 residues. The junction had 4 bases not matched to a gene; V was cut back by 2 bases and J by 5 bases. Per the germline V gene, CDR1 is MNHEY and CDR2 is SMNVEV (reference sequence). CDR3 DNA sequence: TGTGCCAGCAGTTTAGGCACAGGGGGCAACGAGCAGTACTTC. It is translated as CASSLGTGGNEQYF.

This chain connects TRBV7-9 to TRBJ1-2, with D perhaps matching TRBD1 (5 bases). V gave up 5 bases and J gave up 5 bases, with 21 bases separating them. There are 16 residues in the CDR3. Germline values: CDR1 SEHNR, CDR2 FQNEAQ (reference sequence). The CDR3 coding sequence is TGTGCCAGCAGCCCGCAGGGAGGGGCACCATTATATGGCTACACCTTC. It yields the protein CASSPQGGAPLYGYTF.

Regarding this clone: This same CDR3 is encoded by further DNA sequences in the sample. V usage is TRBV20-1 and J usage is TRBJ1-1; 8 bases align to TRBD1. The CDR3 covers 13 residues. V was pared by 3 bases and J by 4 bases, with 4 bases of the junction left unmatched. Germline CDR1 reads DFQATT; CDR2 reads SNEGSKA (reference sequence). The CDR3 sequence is CSASRQGATEAFF. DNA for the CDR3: TGCAGTGCTAGTCGGCAGGGGGCCACTGAAGCTTTCTTT.

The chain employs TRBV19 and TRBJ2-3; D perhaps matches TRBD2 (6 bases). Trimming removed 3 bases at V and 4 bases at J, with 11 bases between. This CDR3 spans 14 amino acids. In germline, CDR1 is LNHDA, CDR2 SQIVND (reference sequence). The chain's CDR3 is CASSIGREADTQYF. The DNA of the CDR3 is TGTGCCAGTAGTATCGGCAGGGAGGCAGATACGCAGTATTTT.

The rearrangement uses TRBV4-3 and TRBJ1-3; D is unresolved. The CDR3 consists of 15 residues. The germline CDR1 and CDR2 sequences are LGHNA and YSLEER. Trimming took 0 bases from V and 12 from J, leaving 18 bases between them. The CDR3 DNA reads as TGCGCCAGCAGCCAAGATTTCAAGGACCCCGGGGTCATATATTTT. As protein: CASSQDFKDPGVIYF.

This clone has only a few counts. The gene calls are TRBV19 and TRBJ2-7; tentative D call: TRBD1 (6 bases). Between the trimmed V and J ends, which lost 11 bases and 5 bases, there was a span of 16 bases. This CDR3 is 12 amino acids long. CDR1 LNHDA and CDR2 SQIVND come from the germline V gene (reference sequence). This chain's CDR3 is CAPNRAQNEQYF. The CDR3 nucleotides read TGTGCCCCTAACAGGGCGCAGAACGAGCAGTACTTC.

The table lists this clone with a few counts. The CDR3 protein is CASSSGLAGLEQFF. CDR3 DNA: TGTGCCAGCTCCTCCGGACTAGCGGGACTCGAGCAGTTCTTC. V is TRBV18 and J is TRBJ2-1; 12 bases line up with TRBD2. V lost 6 bases, J lost 10 bases, and 7 bases stayed unmatched. CDR3 size: 14 residues. Germline CDR1 and CDR2: KGHSH and LQKENI.

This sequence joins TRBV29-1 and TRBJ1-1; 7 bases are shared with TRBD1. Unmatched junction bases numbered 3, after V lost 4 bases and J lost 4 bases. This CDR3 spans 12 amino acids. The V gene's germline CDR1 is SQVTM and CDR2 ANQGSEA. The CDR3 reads CSVAGGSTEAFF. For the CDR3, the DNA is TGCAGCGTTGCAGGGGGTAGCACTGAAGCTTTCTTT.

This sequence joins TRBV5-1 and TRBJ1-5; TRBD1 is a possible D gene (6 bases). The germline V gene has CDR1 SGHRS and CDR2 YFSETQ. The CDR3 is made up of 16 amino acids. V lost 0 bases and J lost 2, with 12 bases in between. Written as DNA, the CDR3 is TGCGCCAGCAGCTTGGACGGCAGGGGAGGCAATCAGCCCCAGCATTTT. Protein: CASSLDGRGGNQPQHF.

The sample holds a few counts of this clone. The CDR3 DNA follows: TGTGCCAGCTCACCTGTAGGAGAGTCTATGAGGGGCTACACCTTC. Its protein product is CASSPVGESMRGYTF. The V gene is TRBV18, the J gene TRBJ1-2; D gene ambiguous. The CDR3 has 15 amino acids. From germline, CDR1 is KGHSH and CDR2 LQKENI. V lost 3 bases, J lost 8 bases, and 19 bases lay in between.

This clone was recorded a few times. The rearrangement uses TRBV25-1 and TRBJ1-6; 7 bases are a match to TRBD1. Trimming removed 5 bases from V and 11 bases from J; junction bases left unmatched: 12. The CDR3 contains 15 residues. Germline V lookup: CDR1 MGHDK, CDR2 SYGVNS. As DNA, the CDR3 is TGTGCCAGCAGTCCCGCGACAGGGTGGAGAACACCCCTCCACTTT. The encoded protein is CASSPATGWRTPLHF.

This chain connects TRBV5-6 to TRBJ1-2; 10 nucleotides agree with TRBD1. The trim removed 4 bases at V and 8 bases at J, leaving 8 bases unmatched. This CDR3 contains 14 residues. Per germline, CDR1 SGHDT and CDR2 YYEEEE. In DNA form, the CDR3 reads TGTGCCAGCAGCCCCGGACAGGGGGGTGAGGGCTACACCTTC. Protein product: CASSPGQGGEGYTF.

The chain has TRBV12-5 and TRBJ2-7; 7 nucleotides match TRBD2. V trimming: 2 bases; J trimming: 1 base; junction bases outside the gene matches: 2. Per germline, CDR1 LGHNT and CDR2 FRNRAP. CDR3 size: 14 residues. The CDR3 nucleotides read TGTGCTAGTGGTTTGAGCGGGATTTCCTACGAGCAGTACTTC. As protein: CASGLSGISYEQYF.

Written as DNA, the CDR3 is TGTGCCAGCATCCGAAGGGCGACAGGACCTCTCGGCTACACCTTC. It translates to CASIRRATGPLGYTF. The gene calls are TRBV6-6 and TRBJ1-2, with TRBD1 as a possible D gene (6 bases). V lost 7 bases and J 8 bases, leaving 23 bases between the germline ends. CDR1 is MNHNY, CDR2 SVGAGI, per germline (reference sequence). The CDR3 runs 15 residues.

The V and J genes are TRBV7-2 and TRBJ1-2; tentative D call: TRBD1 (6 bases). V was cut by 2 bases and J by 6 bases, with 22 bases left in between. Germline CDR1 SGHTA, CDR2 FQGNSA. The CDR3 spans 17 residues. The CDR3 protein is CASSLSIPLQGHNGYTF. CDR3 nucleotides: TGTGCCAGCAGCTTAAGCATACCCCTACAGGGACACAATGGCTACACCTTC. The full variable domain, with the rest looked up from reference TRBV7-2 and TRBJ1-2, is GAGVSQSPSNKVTEKGKDVELRCDPISGHTALYWYRQSLGQGLEFLIYFQGNSAPDKSGLPSDRFSAERTGGSVSTLTIQRTQQEDSAVYLCASSLSIPLQGHNGYTFGSGTRLTVV.